Shown below are 31 T cell receptor beta chains from a single sample sequenced in a study of cytomegalovirus exposure and HLA in healthy donors. Researchers ran the PCR with 60 Vbeta and 13 Jbeta primers. The table came from immunoSEQ multiplex PCR; TCRdb's copy has only in-frame clones and leaves some out. The table lists approximately 190,000 clones, approximately 78% of them singletons. Material: PBMCs. The receptors were gathered from a woman younger than 35 in good health and CMV-seronegative.

J is TRBJ1-2 and V is TRBV6-5; TRBD1 matches at 9 bases. J was trimmed by 8 bases and V by 5 bases; bases with no gene match: 6. CDR3 length: 13 amino acids. CDR1 is MNHEY and CDR2 is SVGAGI in the germline V gene. The CDR3 DNA follows: TGTGCCAGCAGTCCCGGGACAGGGAAGGGCTACACCTTC. This gives the protein CASSPGTGKGYTF.

J is TRBJ2-2 and V is TRBV27; D may be TRBD2 (6 bases). Between the trimmed V and J ends, which lost 6 bases and 7 bases, there was a span of 18 bases. This CDR3 is 15 amino acids long. Germline CDR1 MNHEY, CDR2 SMNVEV (reference sequence). The CDR3 is CASSRPGLLNGELFF. In DNA, the CDR3 is TGTGCCAGCAGCCGGCCGGGACTGTTGAACGGGGAGCTGTTTTTT.

This chain uses TRBV11-2 with TRBJ1-2; TRBD1 matches 8 bases. Trimming took 5 bases from V and 4 from J; bases not matched to a gene: 3. This CDR3 contains 13 residues. Germline lookup yields CDR1 SGHAT and CDR2 FQNNGV. As DNA, the CDR3 is TGTGCCAGCAGCCGTGACAGGGGCTATGGCTACACCTTC. This translates into CASSRDRGYGYTF.

The V and J genes are TRBV18 and TRBJ2-7, with TRBD2 identical over 10 bases. Germline CDR1 reads KGHSH; CDR2 reads LQKENI. The V and J ends lost 3 bases and 7 bases, in that order; junction bases with no gene match: 6. This CDR3 comprises 14 residues. The CDR3 nucleotides are TGTGCCAGCTCACCCCGGACTAGCGGTAATGAGCAGTACTTC. Its translation is CASSPRTSGNEQYF.

V is TRBV30 and J is TRBJ2-2; D may be TRBD1 (6 bases). V shed 0 bases and J shed 5 bases, with 13 bases lying between them. There are 15 residues in the CDR3. Germline assignment: CDR1 GTSNPN and CDR2 SVGIG (reference sequence). CDR3 DNA sequence: TGTGCCTGGAGTGTACCCAGGGGCGGTACCGGGGAGCTGTTTTTT. This gives the protein CAWSVPRGGTGELFF.

The chain uses TRBV7-2 and TRBJ1-2, with no clear D. CDR1 is SGHTA, CDR2 FQGNSA, per germline. This CDR3 is 15 amino acids long. V gave up 5 bases and J gave up 0 bases, with 13 bases separating them. The CDR3 is CASSPTPGTNYGYTF. In DNA, the CDR3 is TGTGCCAGCAGCCCCACCCCGGGTACTAACTATGGCTACACCTTC.

The chain joins TRBV29-1 to TRBJ1-1, with D possibly TRBD1 on 6 matching bases. Per germline, CDR1 SQVTM and CDR2 ANQGSEA. V dropped 7 bases and J dropped 1 base, with 16 bases sitting between them. This CDR3 has 14 amino acids. The CDR3 is CSGYSGHQNTEAFF. In DNA, the CDR3 is TGCAGCGGGTACTCGGGACACCAGAACACTGAAGCTTTCTTT.

This clone is a singleton in its sample. V and J are TRBV7-2 and TRBJ2-5; TRBD1 is a possible D gene (6 bases). CDR1 and CDR2 (germline): SGHTA, FQGNSA. The CDR3 length is 15 residues. V shed 5 bases and J shed 4 bases, with 17 bases lying between them. CDR3 loop: CASSPQGKGGETQYF. The CDR3, as DNA: TGTGCCAGCAGCCCACAGGGTAAAGGAGGAGAGACCCAGTACTTC.

The chain employs TRBV18 and TRBJ2-3; weak D call: TRBD1 (5 bases). The V end lost 4 bases, the J end lost 0 bases, and 5 bases lay between the germline ends. Germline V gives CDR1 KGHSH, CDR2 LQKENI. This CDR3 is built from 13 residues. The CDR3 is CASSRQSTDTQYF. CDR3 nucleotides: TGTGCCAGCTCACGACAGAGCACAGATACGCAGTATTTT. Drawing the rest from reference TRBV18 and TRBJ2-3, the complete variable domain is NAGVMQNPRHLVRRRGQEARLRCSPMKGHSHVYWYRQLPEEGLKFMVYLQKENIIDESGMPKERFSAEFPKEGPSILRIQQVVRGDSAAYFCASSRQSTDTQYFGPGTRLTVL.

This rearrangement joins TRBV27 to TRBJ2-1; 13 bases align to TRBD2. V gave up 9 bases and J gave up 5 bases; unmatched junction bases: 10. CDR3 size: 16 residues. Germline V gene data show CDR1 as MNHEY and CDR2 as SMNVEV (reference sequence). CDR3 residues: CASGLAGVLGNNEQFF. In DNA form, the CDR3 reads TGTGCCAGTGGACTAGCGGGAGTTCTAGGAAACAATGAGCAGTTCTTC.

The rearrangement uses TRBV4-2 and TRBJ1-2; 9 bases agree with TRBD1. This CDR3 has 15 residues. CDR1 and CDR2 (germline): LGHNA, YNFKEQ. V was clipped by 4 bases and J by 1 base; unmatched bases: 4. The CDR3 is CASSPRDRDNYGYTF. Written as DNA, the CDR3 is TGTGCCAGCAGCCCCCGGGACAGGGATAACTATGGCTACACCTTC.

CDR3 protein: CATNGGSGSPGGQETQYF. For the CDR3, the DNA is TGTGCCACCAACGGGGGGAGCGGGAGTCCGGGGGGACAAGAGACCCAGTACTTC. The chain joins TRBV15 to TRBJ2-5, with TRBD2 identical over 8 bases. The CDR3 totals 18 residues. CDR1 and CDR2 from the germline V gene are LNHNV and YYDKDF (reference sequence). J was trimmed by 2 bases and V by 7 bases; bases with no gene match: 18.

The genes are TRBV9 and TRBJ1-2; no reliable D call. The V and J ends lost 4 bases and 1 base respectively, with 11 bases between them. Germline lookup yields CDR1 SGDLS and CDR2 YYNGEE. The length of the CDR3 is 14 residues. The CDR3 region is CASSPRVDNYGYTF. Here the CDR3 DNA reads TGTGCCAGCAGCCCCCGGGTGGATAACTATGGCTACACCTTC.

This chain uses TRBV6-1 with TRBJ1-1; D ambiguous. Per germline, CDR1 MNHNS and CDR2 SASEGT. V lost 6 bases and J lost 3, with 5 bases in between. The CDR3 runs to 11 residues. The CDR3 bases are TGTGCCAGCAGGGCCGACACTGAAGCTTTCTTT. Encoded protein: CASRADTEAFF.

The chain links TRBV7-2 to TRBJ2-1; 9 bases fit TRBD2. Germline CDR1 is SGHTA and CDR2 is FQGNSA. V shed 7 bases, J shed 6 bases, and the junction held 22 bases outside the gene matches. The CDR3 extends over 19 amino acids. CDR3 nucleotide sequence: TGTGCCAGCACGACCGCTGCCGGGAGCGGGAGGTTAGTGGGCAATGAGCAGTTCTTC. Protein sequence: CASTTAAGSGRLVGNEQFF.

This clone was detected a few times. This chain uses TRBV2 with TRBJ1-5; tentative D call: TRBD1 (6 bases). The germline gives CDR1 SNHLY, CDR2 FYNNEI. V gave up 9 bases and J gave up 1 base, with 16 bases separating them. The CDR3 spans 15 residues. The CDR3 nucleotides read TGTGCCAGTGCCCAGGGGATGTGGAGCAATCAGCCCCAGCATTTT. Amino acid sequence: CASAQGMWSNQPQHF.

The DNA of the CDR3 is TGTGCCAGCAGACCAACAGGGTTAGGTATAGGTGAGCAGTACTTC. Its protein is CASRPTGLGIGEQYF. The chain uses TRBV14 and TRBJ2-7; a weak D match, TRBD1 (6 bases). This CDR3 is 15 amino acids long. Germline values: CDR1 SGHDN, CDR2 FVKESK. Trimming shortened V by 6 bases and J by 7 bases, and 22 bases separated the two germline ends.

This rearrangement joins TRBV18 to TRBJ1-3; D gene ambiguous. V was shortened by 4 bases and J by 0 bases, with 10 bases between the two germline ends. CDR3 length equals 15 residues. Germline CDR1 and CDR2: KGHSH and LQKENI. The CDR3 protein is CASSQQTLSGNTIYF. DNA for the CDR3: TGTGCCAGCTCACAGCAGACTCTCTCTGGAAACACCATATATTTT. Combining the CDR3 with reference TRBV18 and TRBJ1-3 gives the whole variable domain NAGVMQNPRHLVRRRGQEARLRCSPMKGHSHVYWYRQLPEEGLKFMVYLQKENIIDESGMPKERFSAEFPKEGPSILRIQQVVRGDSAAYFCASSQQTLSGNTIYFGEGSWLTVV.

The V and J genes are TRBV7-9 and TRBJ1-3; 8 bases align to TRBD1. Germline V gives CDR1 SEHNR, CDR2 FQNEAQ (reference sequence). The CDR3 spans 16 residues. Germline trimming cut 5 bases from V and 4 bases from J; bases unmatched to any gene: 10. The CDR3 DNA is TGTGCCAGCAGCCGACTCCAGGGGGCAGAAGGAAACACCATATATTTT. It encodes CASSRLQGAEGNTIYF.

This clone was seen a handful of times. This chain links TRBV6-6 with TRBJ2-1; a weak D match, TRBD1 (7 bases). The V gene lost 4 bases and the J gene lost 8 bases, with 15 bases spanning the gap. The CDR3 length is 14 residues. Germline V gene data show CDR1 as MNHNY and CDR2 as SVGAGI (reference sequence). The CDR3 region has the DNA TGTGCCAGCAGTTTTTACAGGGGAGGCGATGAGCAGTTCTTC. Protein sequence: CASSFYRGGDEQFF.

V is TRBV20-1 and J is TRBJ2-7; D is unresolved. The CDR3 length is 11 residues. Germline lookup yields CDR1 DFQATT and CDR2 SNEGSKA (reference sequence). V was pared by 6 bases and J by 6 bases, with 12 bases between. The CDR3 region is CSAPEFGEQYF. In DNA, the CDR3 is TGCAGTGCACCCGAGTTTGGCGAGCAGTACTTC.

The chain links TRBV6-1 to TRBJ2-1; 7 nucleotides match TRBD2. Germline loops: CDR1 MNHNS, CDR2 SASEGT. Germline trimming cut 10 bases from V and 0 bases from J; bases unmatched to any gene: 3. The CDR3 has 13 residues. CDR3 DNA: TGTGCCACTAGCGGTGCCTCCTACAATGAGCAGTTCTTC. Its protein product is CATSGASYNEQFF.

The table lists this clone with a count of one. The genes are TRBV9 and TRBJ2-2; the match to TRBD1 covers 8 bases. Germline loops: CDR1 SGDLS, CDR2 YYNGEE. V shed 0 bases and J 3 bases; nucleotides not matched to a gene: 4. This CDR3 contains 16 residues. For the CDR3, the DNA is TGTGCCAGCAGCGTAGCGGCAGGGGGCGACACCGGGGAGCTGTTTTTT. Translation gives CASSVAAGGDTGELFF.

The V and J genes are TRBV7-9 and TRBJ2-7; TRBD1 agrees at 7 bases. The V segment lost 6 bases and the J segment 0 bases; nucleotides outside the gene matches: 2. The CDR3 runs to 13 residues. Germline-derived CDR1 and CDR2 are SEHNR and FQNEAQ (reference sequence). For the CDR3, the DNA is TGTGCCAGCAGACGGGACAGCTCCTACGAGCAGTACTTC. Protein product: CASRRDSSYEQYF.

J is TRBJ1-4 and V is TRBV19, with D hard to call. This CDR3 has 14 amino acids. The germline V gene has CDR1 LNHDA and CDR2 SQIVND (reference sequence). Trimming removed 3 bases at V and 9 bases at J, with 14 bases between. As DNA, the CDR3 is TGTGCCAGTAGTATGGGGAGGCAGGCTAAAAAACTGTTTTTT. Translated, it gives CASSMGRQAKKLFF.

The gene calls are TRBV2 and TRBJ1-3, with unresolved D. The V end lost 2 bases, the J end lost 2 bases, and 7 bases lay between the germline ends. The CDR3 spans 14 residues. Germline CDR1 is SNHLY and CDR2 is FYNNEI. This chain's CDR3 is CASSETQTGNTIYF. The CDR3 region has the DNA TGTGCCAGCAGTGAAACCCAGACTGGAAACACCATATATTTT.

The rearrangement links TRBV19 to TRBJ1-1; 7 positions match TRBD1. Germline values: CDR1 LNHDA, CDR2 SQIVND (reference sequence). The trim removed 8 bases at V and 1 base at J, leaving 4 bases unmatched. The CDR3 length is 13 residues. The DNA for the CDR3 is TGTGCCAGTGCACAGGGGCGGAACACTGAAGCTTTCTTT. Translated: CASAQGRNTEAFF.

V gene TRBV4-2 combines with J gene TRBJ2-7; tentative D call: TRBD2 (5 bases). The CDR3 sequence is 14 residues long. The V gene's germline CDR1 is LGHNA and CDR2 YNFKEQ. Trimming removed 4 bases at V and 0 bases at J, with 10 bases between. CDR3 region: CASSPNRGSYEQYF. The CDR3 bases are TGTGCCAGCAGCCCAAACCGGGGCTCCTACGAGCAGTACTTC.

This sequence joins TRBV9 and TRBJ2-1; D perhaps matches TRBD2 (5 bases). Germline loops: CDR1 SGDLS, CDR2 YYNGEE. The germline V and J ends were trimmed by 0 bases and 4 bases, with 11 bases remaining between them. This CDR3 has 15 residues. DNA of the CDR3: TGTGCCAGCAGCGTAGCCCTGAGGGCATACAATGAGCAGTTCTTC. Its translation: CASSVALRAYNEQFF.

The genes are TRBV7-9 and TRBJ1-5; no reliable D call. The V and J ends lost 5 bases and 3 bases respectively, with 5 bases between them. Germline loops: CDR1 SEHNR, CDR2 FQNEAQ (reference sequence). This CDR3 is 12 amino acids long. CDR3 DNA: TGTGCCAGCAGCCTCCCCAATCAGCCCCAGCATTTT. Translation gives CASSLPNQPQHF.

The gene calls are TRBV14 and TRBJ1-6; D may be TRBD1 (6 bases). V was clipped by 7 bases and J by 7 bases, with 11 bases between them. CDR3 length equals 13 residues. Per germline, CDR1 SGHDN and CDR2 FVKESK. This chain's CDR3 is CASTGQGNSPLHF. CDR3 DNA: TGTGCCAGCACCGGGCAGGGGAATTCACCCCTCCACTTT.